One sample yielded the 19 T cell receptor beta chains listed below, sequenced in a study of T cell repertoires in cytomegalovirus infection. TCRdb recomputed calls from the reads with MiXCR, one row per CDR3 protein. The repertoire includes approximately 150,000 distinct CDR3 sequences, about 20% of them detected once, and roughly 25% sits in the top ten. The antigens of these receptors remain unknown. The sequencing here drew on CD8+ T cells from cultured PBMCs, taken from culture after CMV antigen stimulation. The receptors were sampled from a human donor in good health (CMV status not recorded). Some clones in this sample may be carry-over from other donors' samples.

This clonotype occurred a few times. This chain links TRBV27 with TRBJ2-3, with 10 bases lining up with TRBD2. CDR1 is MNHEY and CDR2 is SMNVEV in the germline V gene (reference sequence). The CDR3 contains 15 residues. The J segment lost 6 bases and the V segment lost 2 bases, leaving 5 bases of the junction unmatched. CDR3 protein: CASSLQLAGTDTQYF. The CDR3 region has the DNA TGTGCCAGCAGTTTACAACTAGCGGGGACCGATACGCAGTATTTT.

This clonotype was seen only a few times. The chain carries TRBV7-9 and TRBJ2-7; a weak D match, TRBD2 (6 bases). The CDR3 sequence is 18 residues long. Germline V gene sequence: CDR1 SEHNR, CDR2 FQNEAQ (reference sequence). V lost 2 bases to trimming and J lost 3 bases, with 23 bases between them. The CDR3 DNA sequence: TGTGCCAGCAGCTTATGGGGGGTTAGCCGATGGCCCGACTACGAGCAGTACTTC. Encoded protein: CASSLWGVSRWPDYEQYF.

This clonotype was seen more than once but under ten times. V gene TRBV6-1 combines with J gene TRBJ2-4, with TRBD1 matching over 8 bases. V shed 2 bases and J 4 bases; nucleotides not matched to a gene: 7. Germline-derived CDR1 and CDR2 are MNHNS and SASEGT. The CDR3 contains 16 residues. The CDR3 is CASSEIGQGPKNIQYF. The DNA for the CDR3 is TGTGCCAGCAGTGAAATAGGACAGGGTCCAAAAAACATTCAGTACTTC.

This clonotype turned up a few times. This sequence joins TRBV4-1 and TRBJ2-7, with no clear D. V lost 0 bases to trimming and J lost 7 bases, with 10 bases between them. CDR1 is MGHRA, CDR2 YSYEKL, per germline. The CDR3 is 13 amino acids. In nucleotides, the CDR3 is TGCGCCAGCAGCCAAGATACCTCTTGGGAGCAGTACTTC. Translated, it gives CASSQDTSWEQYF.

Only a few counts were recorded for this clonotype. This chain uses TRBV12-3 or TRBV12-4 with TRBJ2-7, with D unresolved. The CDR3 length is 13 residues. The V gene lost 6 bases and the J gene lost 5 bases, with 14 bases spanning the gap. This CDR3 is CASRTVGTDEQYF. In DNA form, the CDR3 reads TGTGCCAGCAGGACTGTGGGTACCGACGAGCAGTACTTC.

The chain links TRBV3-1 to TRBJ1-2; D not certain. Germline V gene sequence: CDR1 LGHDT, CDR2 YNNKEL (reference sequence). The CDR3 totals 14 residues. Deletions cut 0 bases from V and 6 bases from J, with 11 bases between. CDR3 residues: CASSQDALSNGYTF. The CDR3 nucleotides read TGTGCCAGCAGCCAAGATGCATTAAGCAATGGCTACACCTTC.

This clonotype was detected a few times. V gene TRBV12-3 or TRBV12-4 combines with J gene TRBJ1-2; D not certain. This CDR3 is 14 amino acids long. Trimming took off 4 bases at V and 4 bases at J, with 13 bases between the two ends. The CDR3, as DNA: TGTGCCAGCAGTTATCACCCTAGTGTCTATGGCTACACCTTC. Its protein product is CASSYHPSVYGYTF.

This clonotype was detected a few times. This chain uses TRBV11-2 with TRBJ2-1, with D possibly matching TRBD1 (5 bases). CDR1 is SGHAT, CDR2 FQNNGV, per germline. With 3 bases removed from V and 7 bases from J, the gap between germline ends came to 16 bases. The CDR3 spans 15 residues. The CDR3 reads CASSFVYDSRNEQFF. CDR3 coding DNA: TGTGCCAGCAGCTTTGTGTATGACAGTAGGAATGAGCAGTTCTTC.

This clonotype was picked up a small number of times. The chain is built from TRBV20-1 and TRBJ1-5; D unclear. V gave up 0 bases and J gave up 3 bases, with 12 bases separating them. Germline V gene data show CDR1 as DFQATT and CDR2 as SNEGSKA (reference sequence). This CDR3 spans 15 amino acids. CDR3 residues: CSARDGQAVNQPQHF. The CDR3 nucleotides are TGCAGTGCTAGAGATGGCCAGGCGGTCAATCAGCCCCAGCATTTT.

V gene TRBV7-2 combines with J gene TRBJ2-7; a possible D gene is TRBD2 (6 bases). This CDR3 comprises 12 residues. Germline V CDR1 and CDR2: SGHTA, FQGNSA. Trimming removed 4 bases from V and 3 bases from J, with 7 bases in between. The CDR3 nucleotides read TGTGCCAGCAGCTCGACTAGCTACGAGCAGTACTTC. Its translation: CASSSTSYEQYF.

This rearrangement joins TRBV9 to TRBJ1-3; D unresolved. The V and J ends lost 6 bases and 0 bases respectively, with 13 bases between them. The germline CDR1 and CDR2 sequences are SGDLS and YYNGEE. The CDR3 extends over 15 amino acids. The CDR3 is CASTQRGVSGNTIYF. In nucleotides, the CDR3 is TGTGCCAGCACCCAACGCGGGGTCTCTGGAAACACCATATATTTT. The variable domain in full, completed from reference TRBV9 and TRBJ1-3, reads DSGVTQTPKHLITATGQRVTLRCSPRSGDLSVYWYQQSLDQGLQFLIQYYNGEERAKGNILERFSAQQFPDLHSELNLSSLELGDSALYFCASTQRGVSGNTIYFGEGSWLTVV.

This clonotype was observed a few times. V usage is TRBV29-1 and J usage is TRBJ2-2; D not resolved. The CDR3 is 10 amino acids. Trimming took 5 bases from V and 7 from J, leaving 5 bases between them. CDR1 and CDR2 (germline): SQVTM, ANQGSEA. CDR3 sequence reads: CSVTDGELFF. The CDR3 bases are TGCAGCGTTACTGACGGGGAGCTGTTTTTT.

In its sample, this clonotype was seen a few times. The V gene is TRBV20-1, the J gene TRBJ1-5; a possible D gene is TRBD1 (5 bases). Germline V gene data show CDR1 as DFQATT and CDR2 as SNEGSKA (reference sequence). This CDR3 region has 15 residues. V lost 0 bases to trimming and J lost 0 bases, with 9 bases between them. CDR3 protein: CSAREDGHSNQPQHF. As DNA, the CDR3 is TGCAGTGCTAGAGAGGACGGACATAGCAATCAGCCCCAGCATTTT.

This clonotype was seen a handful of times. The V call is TRBV7-9, the J call TRBJ2-7; D is perhaps TRBD1 (7 bases). The CDR3 is 13 residues long. Deletions cut 4 bases from V and 6 bases from J, with 13 bases between. Germline V gene data show CDR1 as SEHNR and CDR2 as FQNEAQ (reference sequence). In DNA form, the CDR3 reads TGTGCCAGCAGCTCCTACAGGGGAGGCGAGCAGTACTTC. Translation gives CASSSYRGGEQYF. Using reference TRBV7-9 and TRBJ2-7 for the parts outside the CDR3, the full variable domain is DTGVSQNPRHKITKRGQNVTFRCDPISEHNRLYWYRQTLGQGPEFLTYFQNEAQLEKSRLLSDRFSAERPKGSFSTLEIQRTEQGDSAMYLCASSSYRGGEQYFGPGTRLTVT.

This clonotype has only a few counts. The chain has TRBV3-1 and TRBJ1-4; 7 positions match TRBD1. The germline gives CDR1 LGHDT, CDR2 YNNKEL (reference sequence). The CDR3 contains 14 residues. Losses at the gene ends were 4 bases for V and 8 bases for J; bases not matched to a gene: 7. The CDR3 DNA reads as TGTGCCAGCAGCCGGCGACAGGGAGTGGAAAAACTGTTTTTT. Encoded protein: CASSRRQGVEKLFF.

CDR3 coding DNA: TGTGCCAGCAGCTTAGGCATTCAGCCCCAGCATTTT. Translated, it gives CASSLGIQPQHF. The V call is TRBV7-2, the J call TRBJ1-5, with no clear D. Germline lookup yields CDR1 SGHTA and CDR2 FQGNSA. The V end lost 1 base, the J end lost 6 bases, and 4 bases lay between the germline ends. The CDR3 spans 12 residues.

The CDR3 coding sequence is TGCAGTGCTAGCGGAGGCCCCTACAATGAGCAGTTCTTC. This sequence encodes CSASGGPYNEQFF. The chain employs TRBV20-1 and TRBJ2-1, with TRBD2 as a possible D gene (5 bases). Germline V gene lookup returns CDR1 DFQATT and CDR2 SNEGSKA (reference sequence). CDR3 length: 13 residues. V lost 3 bases and J lost 2, with 8 bases in between.

This clonotype was observed a few times. The rearrangement joins TRBV2 to TRBJ1-2, with a possible D match to TRBD1 (6 bases). The CDR3 consists of 12 residues. The V gene lost 7 bases and the J gene lost 5 bases, with 11 bases spanning the gap. The germline CDR1 and CDR2 sequences are SNHLY and FYNNEI. The CDR3 sequence: CASIGQTYGYTF. Here the CDR3 DNA reads TGTGCCAGCATAGGACAGACTTATGGCTACACCTTC. Using reference TRBV2 and TRBJ1-2 for the parts outside the CDR3, the full variable domain is EPEVTQTPSHQVTQMGQEVILRCVPISNHLYFYWYRQILGQKVEFLVSFYNNEISEKSEIFDDQFSVERPDGSNFTLKIRSTKLEDSAMYFCASIGQTYGYTFGSGTRLTVV.

The chain recombines TRBV29-1 with TRBJ1-1, with unresolved D. V lost 4 bases and J lost 4, with 10 bases in between. Germline CDR1 is SQVTM and CDR2 is ANQGSEA. The CDR3 runs 12 residues. CDR3 loop: CSVGRVGTEAFF. In nucleotides, the CDR3 is TGCAGCGTTGGTAGGGTAGGCACTGAAGCTTTCTTT.